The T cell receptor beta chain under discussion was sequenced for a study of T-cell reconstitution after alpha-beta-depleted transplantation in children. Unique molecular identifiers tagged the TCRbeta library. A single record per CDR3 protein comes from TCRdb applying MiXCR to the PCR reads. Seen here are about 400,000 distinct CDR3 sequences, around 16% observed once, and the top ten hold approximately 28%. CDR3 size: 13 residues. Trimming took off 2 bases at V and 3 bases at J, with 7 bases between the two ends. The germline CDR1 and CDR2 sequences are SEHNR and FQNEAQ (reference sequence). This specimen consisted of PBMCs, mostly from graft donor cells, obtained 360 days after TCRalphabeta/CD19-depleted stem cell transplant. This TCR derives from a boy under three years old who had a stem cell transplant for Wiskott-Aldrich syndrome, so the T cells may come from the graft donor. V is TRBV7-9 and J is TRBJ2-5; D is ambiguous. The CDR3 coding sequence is TGTGCCAGCAGCTTAACGGCGGAAGAGACCCAGTACTTC. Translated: CASSLTAEETQYF.